The 5 T cell receptor beta chains in this list originate from one sample, sequenced in a study of blood T cells in healthy people across ages (dated by TCRdb to the mid-2010s). Library generation was performed with 5' RACE. This sample was sequenced with an Illumina HiSeq 2500. A second PCR of 7 to 11 cycles was run with a J-beta primer mix and a sample-barcoded 5' primer. Using fastp trimming at Q25 and MiXCR clonotype assembly, TCRdb reanalyzed the public sequencing data and kept in-frame beta chains. Each entry merges the rows of one CDR3 protein and shows their most common DNA and genes. The sample data list about 1.8 million distinct CDR3 sequences, and about 50% of these were observed just once. The top ten clones comprise approximately 2.1% of the sample. The sequencing input was blood. These receptors were obtained from a middle-aged woman in good health.

Here the CDR3 reads CASSQDFQGEQYF. CDR3 nucleotides: TGTGCCAGCAGCCAAGACTTCCAGGGGGAGCAGTACTTC. The rearrangement uses TRBV4-2 and TRBJ2-5; 7 nucleotides line up with TRBD1. The CDR3 length is 13 residues. V lost 0 bases, J lost 11 bases, and 6 bases stayed unmatched. Germline V gives CDR1 LGHNA, CDR2 YNFKEQ.

The V call is TRBV4-2, the J call TRBJ2-7; no firm D call. The end of the DNA fits TRBJ2-5 better, so the J call may be wrong. This CDR3 has 13 amino acids. Looked up from germline, CDR1 is LGHNA and CDR2 is YNFKEQ. The CDR3 region is CASSHQNKETQYF. The CDR3, as DNA: TGTGCCAGCAGCCATCAAAATAAAGAGACCCAGTACTTC.

J is TRBJ1-2 and V is TRBV5-1; a possible D gene is TRBD1 (5 bases). CDR3 length equals 13 residues. V gave up 1 base and J gave up 8 bases, with 12 bases separating them. Germline V CDR1 and CDR2: SGHRS, YFSETQ. CDR3 residues: CASSLNRNEGYTF. The CDR3 bases are TGCGCCAGCAGCTTGAACAGGAATGAGGGCTACACCTTC.

The chain uses TRBV27 and TRBJ2-5; no clear D. Looked up from germline, CDR1 is MNHEY and CDR2 is SMNVEV (reference sequence). The CDR3 has 14 amino acids. V was cut by 0 bases and J by 5 bases, with 10 bases left in between. Here the CDR3 reads CASSLSILMETQYF. In DNA, the CDR3 is TGTGCCAGCAGTTTATCGATTCTAATGGAGACCCAGTACTTC.

This clonotype was observed a few times. V gene TRBV7-9 combines with J gene TRBJ2-7; 10 nucleotides align to TRBD1. Germline values: CDR1 SEHNR, CDR2 FQNEAQ (reference sequence). This CDR3 region has 16 residues. V lost 5 bases and J lost 8; bases outside the gene matches: 15. CDR3 bases: TGTGCCAGCAGCGAGCGAACCGGGACAGGGGAGAAGAAGCAGTACTTC. It translates to CASSERTGTGEKKQYF. The entire variable domain, with the rest obtained from reference TRBV7-9 and TRBJ2-7, is as follows: DTGVSQNPRHKITKRGQNVTFRCDPISEHNRLYWYRQTLGQGPEFLTYFQNEAQLEKSRLLSDRFSAERPKGSFSTLEIQRTEQGDSAMYLCASSERTGTGEKKQYFGPGTRLTVT.